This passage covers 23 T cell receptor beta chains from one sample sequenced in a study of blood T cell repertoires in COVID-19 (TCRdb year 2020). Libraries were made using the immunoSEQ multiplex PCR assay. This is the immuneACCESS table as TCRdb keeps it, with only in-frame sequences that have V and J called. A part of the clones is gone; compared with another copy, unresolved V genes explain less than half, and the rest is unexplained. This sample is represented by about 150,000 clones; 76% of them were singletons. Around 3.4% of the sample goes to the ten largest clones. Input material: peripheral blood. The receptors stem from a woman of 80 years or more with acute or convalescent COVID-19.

This CDR3 is CASSYTVQGEQYF. The CDR3 DNA follows: TGTGCCAGCAGTTACACGGTCCAGGGCGAGCAGTACTTC. The chain has TRBV6-6 and TRBJ2-7; D is possibly TRBD1 (5 bases). The V gene's germline CDR1 is MNHNY and CDR2 SVGAGI (reference sequence). V was clipped by 2 bases and J by 6 bases, with 11 bases between them. The CDR3 contains 13 residues.

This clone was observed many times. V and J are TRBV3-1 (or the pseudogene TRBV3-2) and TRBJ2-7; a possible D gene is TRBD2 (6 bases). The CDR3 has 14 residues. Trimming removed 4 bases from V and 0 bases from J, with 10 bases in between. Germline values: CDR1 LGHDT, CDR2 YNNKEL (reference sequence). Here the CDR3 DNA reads TGTGCCAGCAGCCTTAGCGGAACCTCCTACGAGCAGTACTTC. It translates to CASSLSGTSYEQYF.

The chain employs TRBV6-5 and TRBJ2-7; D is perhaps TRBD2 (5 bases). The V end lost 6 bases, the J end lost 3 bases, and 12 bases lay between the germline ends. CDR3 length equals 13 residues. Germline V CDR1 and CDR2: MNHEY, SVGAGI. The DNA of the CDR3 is TGTGCCAGCAGGGGGAGTCTTAACTACGAGCAGTACTTC. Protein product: CASRGSLNYEQYF.

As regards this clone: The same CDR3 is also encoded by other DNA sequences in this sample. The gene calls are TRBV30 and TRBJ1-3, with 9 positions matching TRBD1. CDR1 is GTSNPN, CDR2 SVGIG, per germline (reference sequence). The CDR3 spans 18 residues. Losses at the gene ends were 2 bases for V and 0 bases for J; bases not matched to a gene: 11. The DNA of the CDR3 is TGTGCCTGGAGTCGAAATCCGGGACAGGGCTACTCTGGAAACACCATATATTTT. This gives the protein CAWSRNPGQGYSGNTIYF.

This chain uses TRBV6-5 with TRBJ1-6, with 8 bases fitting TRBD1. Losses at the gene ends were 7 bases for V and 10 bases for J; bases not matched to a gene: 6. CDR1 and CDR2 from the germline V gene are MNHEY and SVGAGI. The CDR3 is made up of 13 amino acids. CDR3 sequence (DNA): TGTGCCAGCAACGCAGACAGGGGATCACCCCTCCACTTT. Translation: CASNADRGSPLHF.

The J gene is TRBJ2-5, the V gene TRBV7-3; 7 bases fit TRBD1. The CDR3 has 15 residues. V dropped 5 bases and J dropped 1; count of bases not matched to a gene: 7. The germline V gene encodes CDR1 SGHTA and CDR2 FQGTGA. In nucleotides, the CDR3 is TGTGCCAGCAGCGCCTCCGGGACAGTCCAAGAGACCCAGTACTTC. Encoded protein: CASSASGTVQETQYF.

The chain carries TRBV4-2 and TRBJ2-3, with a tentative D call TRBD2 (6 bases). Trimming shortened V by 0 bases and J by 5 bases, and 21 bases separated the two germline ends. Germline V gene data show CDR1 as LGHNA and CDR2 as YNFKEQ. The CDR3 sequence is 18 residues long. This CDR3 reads CASSQEGLGTRQRDTQYF. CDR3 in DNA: TGTGCCAGCAGCCAAGAAGGTTTAGGGACTCGCCAGAGAGATACGCAGTATTTT.

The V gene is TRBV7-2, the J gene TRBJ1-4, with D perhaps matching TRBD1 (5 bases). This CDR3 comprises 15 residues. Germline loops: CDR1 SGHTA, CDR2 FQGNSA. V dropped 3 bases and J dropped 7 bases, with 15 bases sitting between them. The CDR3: CASSLRQTFGEKLFF. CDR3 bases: TGTGCCAGCAGCTTGAGACAGACATTCGGTGAAAAACTGTTTTTT.

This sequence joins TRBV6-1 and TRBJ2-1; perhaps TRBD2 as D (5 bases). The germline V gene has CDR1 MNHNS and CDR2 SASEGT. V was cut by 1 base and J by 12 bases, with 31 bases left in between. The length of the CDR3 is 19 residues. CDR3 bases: TGTGCCAGCAGTGAAGGTCTAGGTAGCAGGATCGAGAGGCGACGGGGGCAGTTCTTC. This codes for CASSEGLGSRIERRRGQFF.

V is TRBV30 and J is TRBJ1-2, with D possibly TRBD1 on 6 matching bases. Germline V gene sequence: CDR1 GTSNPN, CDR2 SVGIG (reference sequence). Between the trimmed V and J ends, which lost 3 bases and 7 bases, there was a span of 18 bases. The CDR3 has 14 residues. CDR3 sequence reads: CAWSVIQQGVGYTF. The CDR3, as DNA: TGTGCCTGGAGCGTAATACAACAGGGAGTTGGCTACACCTTC.

As DNA, the CDR3 is TGTGCCAGCAGCGAGGGACAGGGACGGACCTACGAGCAGTACTTC. Its translation is CASSEGQGRTYEQYF. This chain uses TRBV9 with TRBJ2-7; 9 positions match TRBD1. From germline, CDR1 is SGDLS and CDR2 YYNGEE. J was trimmed by 2 bases and V by 3 bases; bases with no gene match: 6. The length of the CDR3 is 15 residues.

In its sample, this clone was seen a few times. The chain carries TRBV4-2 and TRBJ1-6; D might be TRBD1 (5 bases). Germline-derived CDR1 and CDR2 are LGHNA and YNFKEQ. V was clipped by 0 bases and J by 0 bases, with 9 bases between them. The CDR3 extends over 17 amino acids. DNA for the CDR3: TGTGCCAGCAGCCAAGATTACAGGAGCTCCTATAATTCACCCCTCCACTTT. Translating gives CASSQDYRSSYNSPLHF.

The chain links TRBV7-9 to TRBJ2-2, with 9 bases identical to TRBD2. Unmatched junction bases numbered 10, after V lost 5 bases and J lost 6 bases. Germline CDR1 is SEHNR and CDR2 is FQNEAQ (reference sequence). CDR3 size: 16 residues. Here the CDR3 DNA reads TGTGCCAGCAGCCAGCCCGCGGGGGGGCGGCCCGGGGAGCTGTTTTTT. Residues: CASSQPAGGRPGELFF. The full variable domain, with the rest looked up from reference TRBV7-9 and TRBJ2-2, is DTGVSQNPRHKITKRGQNVTFRCDPISEHNRLYWYRQTLGQGPEFLTYFQNEAQLEKSRLLSDRFSAERPKGSFSTLEIQRTEQGDSAMYLCASSQPAGGRPGELFFGEGSRLTVL.

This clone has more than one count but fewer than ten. The CDR3 spells CASSSSGTGSHEQYF. In DNA form, the CDR3 reads TGTGCCAGCAGCTCATCCGGGACAGGGTCTCACGAGCAGTACTTC. This sequence joins TRBV7-9 and TRBJ2-7; TRBD1 aligns across 9 bases. The ends lost 4 bases at V and 5 bases at J; junction bases unmatched: 9. The germline V gene has CDR1 SEHNR and CDR2 FQNEAQ (reference sequence). The CDR3 loop spans 15 amino acids.

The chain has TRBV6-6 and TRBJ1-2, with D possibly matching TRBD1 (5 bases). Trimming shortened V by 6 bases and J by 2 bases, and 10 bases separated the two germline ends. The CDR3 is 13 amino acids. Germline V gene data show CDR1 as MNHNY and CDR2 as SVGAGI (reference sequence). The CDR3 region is CASRTQENYGYTF. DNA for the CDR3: TGTGCCAGCAGAACACAGGAGAACTATGGCTACACCTTC.

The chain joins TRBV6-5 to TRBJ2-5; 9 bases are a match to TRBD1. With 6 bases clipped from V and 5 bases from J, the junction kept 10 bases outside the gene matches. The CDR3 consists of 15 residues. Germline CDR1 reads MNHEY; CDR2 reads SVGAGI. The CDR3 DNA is TGTGCCAGCAGCTCACTGGGACAGGGTCCGGAGACCCAGTACTTC. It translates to CASSSLGQGPETQYF.

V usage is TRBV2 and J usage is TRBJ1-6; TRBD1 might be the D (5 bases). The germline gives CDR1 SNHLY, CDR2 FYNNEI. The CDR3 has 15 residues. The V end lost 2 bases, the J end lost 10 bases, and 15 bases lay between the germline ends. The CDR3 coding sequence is TGTGCCAGCAGTGAATTGGGGCAGGGTGGCTCACCCCTCCACTTT. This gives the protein CASSELGQGGSPLHF.

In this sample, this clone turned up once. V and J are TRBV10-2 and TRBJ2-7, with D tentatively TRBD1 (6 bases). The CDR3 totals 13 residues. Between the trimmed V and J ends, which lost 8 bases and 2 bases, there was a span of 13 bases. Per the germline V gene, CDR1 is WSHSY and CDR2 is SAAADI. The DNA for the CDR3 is TGCGCCAGCCTCATAGCAGGGGCCTACGAGCAGTACTTC. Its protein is CASLIAGAYEQYF.

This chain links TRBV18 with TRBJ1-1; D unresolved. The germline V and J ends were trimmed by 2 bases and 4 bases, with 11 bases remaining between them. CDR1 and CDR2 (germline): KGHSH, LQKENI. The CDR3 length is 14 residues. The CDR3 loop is CASSPDRSVTEAFF. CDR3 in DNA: TGTGCCAGCTCACCAGATCGGTCGGTCACTGAAGCTTTCTTT.

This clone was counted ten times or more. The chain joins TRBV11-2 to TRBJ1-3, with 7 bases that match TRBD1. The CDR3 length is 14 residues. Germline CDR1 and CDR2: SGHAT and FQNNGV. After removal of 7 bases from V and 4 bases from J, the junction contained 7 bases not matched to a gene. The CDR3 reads CASTIRGPGNTIYF. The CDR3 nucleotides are TGTGCCAGCACCATTAGGGGGCCCGGAAACACCATATATTTT.

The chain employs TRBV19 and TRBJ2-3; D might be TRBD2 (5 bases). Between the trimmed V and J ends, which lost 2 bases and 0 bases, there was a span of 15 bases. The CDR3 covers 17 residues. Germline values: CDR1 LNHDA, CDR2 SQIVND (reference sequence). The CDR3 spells CASSIRGNILSTDTQYF. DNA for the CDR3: TGTGCCAGTAGTATACGAGGGAACATCCTTAGCACAGATACGCAGTATTTT.

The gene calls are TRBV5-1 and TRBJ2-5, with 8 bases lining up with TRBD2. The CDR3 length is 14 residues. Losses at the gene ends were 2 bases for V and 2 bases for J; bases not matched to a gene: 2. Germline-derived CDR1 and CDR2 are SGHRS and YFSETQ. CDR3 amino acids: CASSFTSGQETQYF. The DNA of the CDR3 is TGCGCCAGCAGCTTTACTAGCGGACAAGAGACCCAGTACTTC.

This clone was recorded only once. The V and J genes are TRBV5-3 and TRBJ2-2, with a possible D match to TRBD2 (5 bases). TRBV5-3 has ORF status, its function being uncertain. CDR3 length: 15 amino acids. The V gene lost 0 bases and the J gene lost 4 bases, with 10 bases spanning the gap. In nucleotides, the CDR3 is TGTGCCAGAAGCTTGGTTAGCGAGGGCACCGGGGAGCTGTTTTTT. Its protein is CARSLVSEGTGELFF.